Given below is one T cell receptor beta chain in context. What it binds is unknown. This specimen comes from a study of Ad26.COV2.S vaccination and SARS-CoV-2 variants. Study-level results: A substantial breadth of spike-specific CD8+ and CD4+ T cell responses after vaccination has been reported.

Documented treatment: around 19 received Ad26.COV2.S at low or high dose, single or two shots; about 5 received placebo; per-sample allocation not given. It was on day 63 after the first vaccine or placebo injection that samples were taken. Profiled with immunoSEQ multiplex PCR; TCRdb holds only in-frame clones, not every one. Of around 450,000 clones in the sample, 70% to 90% were seen once. The receptor was derived from a person aged 18-60 years who received the Ad26.COV2.S COVID-19 vaccine or a placebo. Sequencing was performed on peripheral blood, taken in a trial of Ad26.COV2.S vaccine versus placebo.

Written as DNA, the CDR3 is TGCGCCAGCAGCGTACCGGGACTGAACAATGAGCAGTTCTTC. Translation gives CASSVPGLNNEQFF. The chain uses TRBV5-1 and TRBJ2-1; a weak D match, TRBD2 (6 bases). The CDR3 loop spans 14 amino acids. Trimming shortened V by 4 bases and J by 5 bases, and 13 bases separated the two germline ends. Per germline, CDR1 SGHRS and CDR2 YFSETQ. The full variable domain, with the rest looked up from reference TRBV5-1 and TRBJ2-1, is KAGVTQTPRYLIKTRGQQVTLSCSPISGHRSVSWYQQTPGQGLQFLFEYFSETQRNKGNFPGRFSGRQFSNSRSEMNVSTLELGDSALYLCASSVPGLNNEQFFGPGTRLTVL.